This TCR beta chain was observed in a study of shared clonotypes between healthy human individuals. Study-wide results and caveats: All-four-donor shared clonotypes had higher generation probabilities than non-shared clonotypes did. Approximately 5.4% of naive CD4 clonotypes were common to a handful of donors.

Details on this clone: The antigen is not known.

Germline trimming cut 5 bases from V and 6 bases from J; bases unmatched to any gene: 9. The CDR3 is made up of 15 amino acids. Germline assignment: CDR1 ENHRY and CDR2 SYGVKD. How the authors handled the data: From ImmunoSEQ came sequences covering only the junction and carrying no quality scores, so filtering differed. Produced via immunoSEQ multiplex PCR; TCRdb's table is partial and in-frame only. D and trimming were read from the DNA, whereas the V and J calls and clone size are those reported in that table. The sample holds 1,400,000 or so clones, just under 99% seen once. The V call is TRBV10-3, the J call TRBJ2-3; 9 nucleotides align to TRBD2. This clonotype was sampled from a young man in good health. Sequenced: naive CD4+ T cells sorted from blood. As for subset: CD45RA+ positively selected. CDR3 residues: CAISSGGTRGDTQYF. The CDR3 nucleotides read TGTGCCATCAGTAGCGGGGGGACCCGGGGGGATACGCAGTATTTT.